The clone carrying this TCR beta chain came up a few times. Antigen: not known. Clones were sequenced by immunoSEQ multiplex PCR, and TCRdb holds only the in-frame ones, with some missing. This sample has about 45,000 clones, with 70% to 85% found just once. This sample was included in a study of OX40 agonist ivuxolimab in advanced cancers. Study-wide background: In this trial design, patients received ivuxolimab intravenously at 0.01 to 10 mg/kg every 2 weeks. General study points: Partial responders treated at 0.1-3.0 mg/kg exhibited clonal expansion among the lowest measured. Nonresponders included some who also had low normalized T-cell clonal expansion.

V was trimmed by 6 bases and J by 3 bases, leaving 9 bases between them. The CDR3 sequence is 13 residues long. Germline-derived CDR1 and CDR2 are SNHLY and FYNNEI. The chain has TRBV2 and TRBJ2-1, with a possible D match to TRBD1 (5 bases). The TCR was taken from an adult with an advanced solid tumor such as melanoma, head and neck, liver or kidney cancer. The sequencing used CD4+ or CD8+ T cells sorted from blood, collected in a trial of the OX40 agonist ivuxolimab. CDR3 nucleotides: TGTGCCAGCAGAGGTCAGGGCTACAATGAGCAGTTCTTC. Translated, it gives CASRGQGYNEQFF. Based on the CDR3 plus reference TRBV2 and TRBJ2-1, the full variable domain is EPEVTQTPSHQVTQMGQEVILRCVPISNHLYFYWYRQILGQKVEFLVSFYNNEISEKSEIFDDQFSVERPDGSNFTLKIRSTKLEDSAMYFCASRGQGYNEQFFGPGTRLTVL.